This T cell receptor beta chain was documented in a study of human T cells and chemical hapten exposure. It was from unfractionated whole blood that total RNA was extracted. Individual cDNA molecules received unique molecular identifiers in the library. A single record per CDR3 protein comes from TCRdb applying MiXCR to the reads. The table has 95,000 to 150,000 distinct CDR3 sequences, over 7% seen once; the top ten hold 1.3% to 1.5%. CDR1 SGHRS and CDR2 YFSETQ come from the germline V gene. The CDR3 loop spans 16 amino acids. Germline trimming cut 0 bases from V and 2 bases from J; bases unmatched to any gene: 4.

V is TRBV5-1 and J is TRBJ2-1; 8 bases fit TRBD1. The specimen sequenced was whole blood. The TCR was taken from a human donor in good health. Some clones in this sample may be carry-over from other donors' samples. The CDR3 DNA reads TGCGCCAGCAGCTTGGCCAAGGACAGGGCCTACAATGAGCAGTTCTTC. Residues: CASSLAKDRAYNEQFF.